The 25 T cell receptor beta chains in this list originate from one sample, sequenced in a study of shared clonotypes between healthy human individuals. Produced via immunoSEQ multiplex PCR; TCRdb's table is partial and in-frame only. The sample has roughly 890,000 clones, approximately 92% seen once. Positively selected for CCR7, the CD45RO-negative cells used as naive CD8 cells excluded terminally differentiated effector memory CD45RA+ cells. What was sequenced was naive CD8+ T cells sorted from blood. The receptors were sampled from a man under 40 in good health.

The rearrangement joins TRBV5-1 to TRBJ2-5; D gene ambiguous. From germline, CDR1 is SGHRS and CDR2 YFSETQ. This CDR3 is 14 amino acids long. Trimming cost V 4 bases and J 2 bases, with 12 bases left between them. This chain's CDR3 is CASSRLSPQETQYF. DNA of the CDR3: TGCGCCAGCAGCCGACTGTCCCCGCAAGAGACCCAGTACTTC.

The V gene is TRBV15, the J gene TRBJ2-1; D may correspond to TRBD1 or TRBD2 (5 bases each). Trimming pared 1 base from V and 3 bases from J, leaving 10 bases between. CDR1 is LNHNV, CDR2 YYDKDF, per germline (reference sequence). The CDR3 is made up of 15 amino acids. CDR3 amino acids: CATSRGRDHYNEQFF. In DNA form, the CDR3 reads TGTGCCACCAGCAGAGGCCGGGACCACTACAATGAGCAGTTCTTC.

V and J are TRBV29-1 and TRBJ2-1, with 11 bases identical to TRBD2. From germline, CDR1 is SQVTM and CDR2 ANQGSEA. This CDR3 is built from 18 residues. V gave up 6 bases and J gave up 0 bases; unmatched junction bases: 13. CDR3 in DNA: TGCAGCGTGCCGGGACTAGCGGCGTTCGGTGGCTCCTACAATGAGCAGTTCTTC. Translation: CSVPGLAAFGGSYNEQFF.

The rearrangement links TRBV6-1 to TRBJ2-1; the match to TRBD2 covers 9 bases. CDR1 and CDR2 from the germline V gene are MNHNS and SASEGT. The CDR3 spans 15 residues. Losses at the gene ends were 7 bases for V and 0 bases for J; bases not matched to a gene: 4. CDR3 loop: CASKLAGPSYNEQFF. The CDR3 nucleotides read TGTGCCAGCAAGCTAGCGGGACCCTCCTACAATGAGCAGTTCTTC.

This chain joins TRBV19 and TRBJ2-1; D is perhaps TRBD2 (7 bases). The germline V and J ends were trimmed by 7 bases and 5 bases, with 21 bases remaining between them. The length of the CDR3 is 16 residues. Germline lookup yields CDR1 LNHDA and CDR2 SQIVND (reference sequence). Written as DNA, the CDR3 is TGTGCCAGTACTCCTTGGGGGGCTAGCGGCAACAATGAGCAGTTCTTC. This sequence encodes CASTPWGASGNNEQFF.

This clone was picked up a small number of times. This chain joins TRBV6-5 and TRBJ2-7; the match to TRBD2 covers 11 bases. Germline CDR1 and CDR2: MNHEY and SVGAGI. This CDR3 comprises 12 residues. V was pared by 8 bases and J by 3 bases, with 0 bases of the junction left unmatched. The CDR3 here is CASGTSGYEQYF. CDR3 coding DNA: TGTGCCAGCGGGACTAGCGGCTACGAGCAGTACTTC.

This chain joins TRBV5-6 and TRBJ2-7, with D possibly being TRBD1 or TRBD2 (5 bases each). This CDR3 has 15 amino acids. Germline values: CDR1 SGHDT, CDR2 YYEEEE. Trimming stripped 1 base from V and 2 bases from J, with 13 bases between. CDR3 in amino acids: CASSLRGAGPYEQYF. The DNA of the CDR3 is TGTGCCAGCAGCTTGAGAGGGGCAGGGCCCTACGAGCAGTACTTC. The complete variable domain, with remaining parts taken from reference TRBV5-6 and TRBJ2-7, reads DAGVTQSPTHLIKTRGQQVTLRCSPKSGHDTVSWYQQALGQGPQFIFQYYEEEERQRGNFPDRFSGHQFPNYSSELNVNALLLGDSALYLCASSLRGAGPYEQYFGPGTRLTVT.

The chain's CDR3 is CASSLGLAGVENEQYF. DNA for the CDR3: TGTGCCAGCAGCTTAGGGCTAGCGGGAGTAGAGAACGAGCAGTACTTC. The genes are TRBV7-9 and TRBJ2-7; 10 bases are a match to TRBD2. In germline, CDR1 is SEHNR, CDR2 FQNEAQ (reference sequence). J was trimmed by 5 bases and V by 1 base; bases with no gene match: 8. The CDR3 runs 16 residues. Combining the CDR3 with reference TRBV7-9 and TRBJ2-7 gives the whole variable domain DTGVSQNPRHKITKRGQNVTFRCDPISEHNRLYWYRQTLGQGPEFLTYFQNEAQLEKSRLLSDRFSAERPKGSFSTLEIQRTEQGDSAMYLCASSLGLAGVENEQYFGPGTRLTVT.

The chain joins TRBV7-9 to TRBJ2-7, with TRBD2 matching 7 bases. This CDR3 comprises 16 residues. V lost 5 bases and J lost 0; bases outside the gene matches: 10. Looked up from germline, CDR1 is SEHNR and CDR2 is FQNEAQ (reference sequence). DNA for the CDR3: TGTGCCAGCAGCCCCAGGACTAGTTACAGCTCCTACGAGCAGTACTTC. This translates into CASSPRTSYSSYEQYF. The whole variable domain, filled in from reference TRBV7-9 and TRBJ2-7, reads DTGVSQNPRHKITKRGQNVTFRCDPISEHNRLYWYRQTLGQGPEFLTYFQNEAQLEKSRLLSDRFSAERPKGSFSTLEIQRTEQGDSAMYLCASSPRTSYSSYEQYFGPGTRLTVT.

The chain links TRBV27 to TRBJ2-7; 9 positions agree with TRBD1. The CDR3 consists of 13 residues. CDR1 MNHEY and CDR2 SMNVEV come from the germline V gene (reference sequence). The J segment lost 7 bases and the V segment lost 6 bases, leaving 7 bases of the junction unmatched. CDR3 sequence reads: CASRRQGEGEQYF. The CDR3 DNA is TGTGCCAGCAGGAGACAGGGGGAGGGGGAGCAGTACTTC.

Here the CDR3 reads CASKEREGYYNEQFF. For the CDR3, the DNA is TGTGCCAGTAAGGAGCGGGAGGGGTATTACAATGAGCAGTTCTTC. The chain is built from TRBV19 and TRBJ2-1; TRBD2 aligns across 10 bases. CDR1 is LNHDA and CDR2 is SQIVND in the germline V gene (reference sequence). V lost 7 bases and J lost 4; bases outside the gene matches: 7. The CDR3 contains 15 residues.

The DNA for the CDR3 is TGTGCCACCAGCAGAGACCCAGGGGGCCAAATCTCTGGGGCCAACGTCCTGACTTTC. Translating gives CATSRDPGGQISGANVLTF. The chain uses TRBV15 and TRBJ2-6, with 8 bases that match TRBD1. The CDR3 loop spans 19 amino acids. The germline CDR1 and CDR2 sequences are LNHNV and YYDKDF (reference sequence). The V segment lost 0 bases and the J segment 0 bases; nucleotides outside the gene matches: 7.

V usage is TRBV19 and J usage is TRBJ2-7, with 9 bases fitting TRBD2. Germline V CDR1 and CDR2: LNHDA, SQIVND (reference sequence). The V segment lost 6 bases and the J segment 3 bases; nucleotides outside the gene matches: 9. This CDR3 is built from 15 residues. Here the CDR3 DNA reads TGTGCCAGTAGGGACGTTCTAGCGGGGAACTACGAGCAGTACTTC. Protein product: CASRDVLAGNYEQYF.

The V and J genes are TRBV29-1 and TRBJ2-2; D call uncertain. Looked up from germline, CDR1 is SQVTM and CDR2 is ANQGSEA. Trimming took off 6 bases at V and 6 bases at J, with 8 bases between the two ends. CDR3 size: 11 residues. CDR3 bases: TGCAGCGTCCACGAGGCCGGGGAGCTGTTTTTT. Protein: CSVHEAGELFF.

Details on this clone: Other DNA sequences from this sample encode an identical CDR3 as well. J is TRBJ1-2 and V is TRBV5-6; 9 positions match TRBD1. CDR1 SGHDT and CDR2 YYEEEE come from the germline V gene. V lost 2 bases and J lost 2; bases outside the gene matches: 1. The CDR3 has 14 amino acids. CDR3 loop: CASSLQGANYGYTF. CDR3 sequence (DNA): TGTGCCAGCAGCTTACAGGGGGCGAACTATGGCTACACCTTC.

The rearrangement uses TRBV7-9 and TRBJ2-5, with TRBD2 matching over 13 bases. With V trimmed by 2 bases and J by 5 bases, 5 bases remained unmatched. Germline-derived CDR1 and CDR2 are SEHNR and FQNEAQ (reference sequence). The CDR3 totals 16 residues. The CDR3 region is CASSLTSGRARETQYF. DNA for the CDR3: TGTGCCAGCAGCTTAACTAGCGGGAGGGCGAGGGAGACCCAGTACTTC.

For this clone: Within the sample, other DNA sequences also encode this same CDR3. The J gene is TRBJ2-2, the V gene TRBV27; 7 bases align to TRBD1. Unmatched junction bases numbered 6, after V lost 4 bases and J lost 4 bases. Germline CDR1 MNHEY, CDR2 SMNVEV (reference sequence). The CDR3 has 15 amino acids. As DNA, the CDR3 is TGTGCCAGCAGTTCGAGACAGGGCGGCACCGGGGAGCTGTTTTTT. It translates to CASSSRQGGTGELFF.

The chain couples TRBV7-8 to TRBJ2-1, with 8 bases matching TRBD2. This CDR3 contains 16 residues. In germline, CDR1 is SGHVS, CDR2 FQNEAQ. J lost 4 bases, V lost 0 bases, and 5 bases had no gene match. This CDR3 reads CASSLAFLAGYNEQFF. CDR3 DNA sequence: TGTGCCAGCAGCTTAGCTTTTCTAGCGGGTTACAATGAGCAGTTCTTC.

The chain employs TRBV6-5 and TRBJ2-1; D not resolved. Trimming took off 2 bases at V and 5 bases at J, with 7 bases between the two ends. CDR1 and CDR2 (germline): MNHEY, SVGAGI. The CDR3 is 13 residues long. CDR3 in amino acids: CASSYTADNEQFF. The CDR3 DNA reads as TGTGCCAGCAGTTACACGGCAGACAATGAGCAGTTCTTC.

The rearrangement uses TRBV15 and TRBJ2-1; D is uncertain. This CDR3 region has 11 residues. V lost 7 bases and J 6 bases, leaving 7 bases between the germline ends. Looked up from germline, CDR1 is LNHNV and CDR2 is YYDKDF (reference sequence). The CDR3 nucleotides are TGTGCCACCAAAGATCTCAATGAGCAGTTCTTC. Translating it yields CATKDLNEQFF.

This rearrangement joins TRBV6-5 to TRBJ2-7; D not resolved. CDR3 length: 11 amino acids. V lost 3 bases to trimming and J lost 7 bases, with 7 bases between them. Germline CDR1 and CDR2: MNHEY and SVGAGI. In nucleotides, the CDR3 is TGTGCCAGCAGTTATTCTGAAGAGCAGTACTTC. Protein: CASSYSEEQYF.

In the case of this clone: The sample has other DNA sequences that encode this CDR3 too. This rearrangement joins TRBV27 to TRBJ2-3; 10 bases map to TRBD2. This CDR3 is built from 15 residues. The germline V gene has CDR1 MNHEY and CDR2 SMNVEV (reference sequence). J lost 0 bases, V lost 6 bases, and 3 bases had no gene match. CDR3 DNA sequence: TGTGCCAGCAGACTAGCGGGGCTAAGCACAGATACGCAGTATTTT. It specifies CASRLAGLSTDTQYF.

There are a few counts of this clone. This chain links TRBV4-1 with TRBJ2-3; maybe TRBD2 (5 bases). Trimming removed 0 bases from V and 3 bases from J, with 7 bases in between. This CDR3 has 14 amino acids. The germline V gene has CDR1 MGHRA and CDR2 YSYEKL. The DNA of the CDR3 is TGCGCCAGCAGCCAAGAGACTATAACAGATACGCAGTATTTT. Translated: CASSQETITDTQYF.

The rearrangement joins TRBV2 to TRBJ1-1; D not certain. V was trimmed by 10 bases and J by 6 bases, leaving 18 bases between them. The CDR3 covers 13 residues. Germline-derived CDR1 and CDR2 are SNHLY and FYNNEI. CDR3 region: CANDRAESPEAFF. CDR3 bases: TGTGCCAACGATAGAGCAGAGTCACCTGAAGCTTTCTTT.

V gene TRBV7-2 combines with J gene TRBJ2-5; no reliable D call. The CDR3 is 15 amino acids. The germline gives CDR1 SGHTA, CDR2 FQGNSA. The V and J ends lost 1 base and 3 bases respectively, with 12 bases between them. The CDR3 sequence is CASSLGQYGEETQYF. The CDR3 DNA sequence: TGTGCCAGCAGCTTAGGCCAATATGGGGAAGAGACCCAGTACTTC.